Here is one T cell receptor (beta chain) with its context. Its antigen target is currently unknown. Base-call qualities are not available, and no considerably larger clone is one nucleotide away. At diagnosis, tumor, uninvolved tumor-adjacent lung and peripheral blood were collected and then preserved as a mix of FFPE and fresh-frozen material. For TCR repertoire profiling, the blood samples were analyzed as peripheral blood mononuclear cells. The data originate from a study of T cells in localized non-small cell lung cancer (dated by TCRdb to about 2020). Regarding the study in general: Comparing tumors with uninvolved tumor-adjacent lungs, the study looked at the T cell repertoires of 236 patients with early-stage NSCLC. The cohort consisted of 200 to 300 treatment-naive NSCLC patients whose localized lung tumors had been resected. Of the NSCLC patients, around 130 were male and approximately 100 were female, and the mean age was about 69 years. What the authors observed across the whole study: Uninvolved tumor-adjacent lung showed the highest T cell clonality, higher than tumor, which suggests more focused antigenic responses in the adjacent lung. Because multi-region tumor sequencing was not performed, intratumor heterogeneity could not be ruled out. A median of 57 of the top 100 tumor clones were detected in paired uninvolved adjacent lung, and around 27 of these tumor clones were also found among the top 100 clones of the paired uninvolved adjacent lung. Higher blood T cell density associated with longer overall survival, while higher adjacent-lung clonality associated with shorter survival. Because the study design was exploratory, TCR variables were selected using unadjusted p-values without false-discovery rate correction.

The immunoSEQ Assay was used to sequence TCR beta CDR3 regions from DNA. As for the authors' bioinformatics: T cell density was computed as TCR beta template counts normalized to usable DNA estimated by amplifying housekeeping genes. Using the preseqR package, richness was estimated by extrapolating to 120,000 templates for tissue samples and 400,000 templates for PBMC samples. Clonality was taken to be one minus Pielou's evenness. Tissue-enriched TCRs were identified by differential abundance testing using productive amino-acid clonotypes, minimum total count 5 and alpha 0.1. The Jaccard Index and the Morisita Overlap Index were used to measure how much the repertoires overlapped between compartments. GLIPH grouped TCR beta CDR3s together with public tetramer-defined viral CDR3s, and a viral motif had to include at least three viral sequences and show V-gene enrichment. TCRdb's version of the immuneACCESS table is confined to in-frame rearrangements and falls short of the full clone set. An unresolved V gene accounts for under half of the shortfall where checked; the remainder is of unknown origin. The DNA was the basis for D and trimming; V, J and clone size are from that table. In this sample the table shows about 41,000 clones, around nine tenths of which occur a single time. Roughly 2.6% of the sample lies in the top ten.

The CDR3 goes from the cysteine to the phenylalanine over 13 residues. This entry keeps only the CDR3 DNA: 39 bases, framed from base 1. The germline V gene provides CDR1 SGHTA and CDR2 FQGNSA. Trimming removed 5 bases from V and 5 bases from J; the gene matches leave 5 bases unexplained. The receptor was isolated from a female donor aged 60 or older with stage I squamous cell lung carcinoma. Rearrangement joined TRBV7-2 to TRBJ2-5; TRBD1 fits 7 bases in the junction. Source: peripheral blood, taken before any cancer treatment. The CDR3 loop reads CASSPRGGETQYF. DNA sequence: TGTGCCAGCAGCCCAAGAGGGGGCGAGACCCAGTACTTC.